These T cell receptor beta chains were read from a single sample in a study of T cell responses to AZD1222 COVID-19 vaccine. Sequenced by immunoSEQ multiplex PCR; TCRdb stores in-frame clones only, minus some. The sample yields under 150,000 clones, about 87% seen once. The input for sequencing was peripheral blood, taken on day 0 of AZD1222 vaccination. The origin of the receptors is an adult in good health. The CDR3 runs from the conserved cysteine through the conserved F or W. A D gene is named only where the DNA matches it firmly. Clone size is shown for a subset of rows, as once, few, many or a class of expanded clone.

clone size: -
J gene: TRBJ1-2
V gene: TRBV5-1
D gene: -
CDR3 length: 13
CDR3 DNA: TGCGCCAGCAGCTCGGGGTTCTCGGAAGGCTACACCTTC
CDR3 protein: CASSSGFSEGYTF

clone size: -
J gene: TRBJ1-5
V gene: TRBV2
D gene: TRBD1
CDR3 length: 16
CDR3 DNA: TGTGCCAGCAGTAAAACAGGGGGCCTGAGCAATCAGCCCCAGCATTTT
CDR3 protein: CASSKTGGLSNQPQHF

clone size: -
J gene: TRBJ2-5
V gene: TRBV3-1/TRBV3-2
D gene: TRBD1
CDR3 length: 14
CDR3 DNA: TGTGCCAGCAACCTCTCTCAGGGGGTAGAGACCCAGTACTTC
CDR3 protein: CASNLSQGVETQYF

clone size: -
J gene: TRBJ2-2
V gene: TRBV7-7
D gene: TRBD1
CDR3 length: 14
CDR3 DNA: TGTGCCAGCAGCAGGGGACAGGGGACCGGGGAGCTGTTTTTT
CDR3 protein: CASSRGQGTGELFF

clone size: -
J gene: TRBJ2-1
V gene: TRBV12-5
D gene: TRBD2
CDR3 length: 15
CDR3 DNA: TGTGCTAGTGGCCCTACCGGGACTAGACCGTTTGAGCAGTTCTTC
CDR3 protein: CASGPTGTRPFEQFF

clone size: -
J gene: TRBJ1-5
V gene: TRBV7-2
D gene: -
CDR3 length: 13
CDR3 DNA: TGTGCCAGCAGCTTACCCCCCGGGCAGCCCCAGCATTTT
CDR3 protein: CASSLPPGQPQHF

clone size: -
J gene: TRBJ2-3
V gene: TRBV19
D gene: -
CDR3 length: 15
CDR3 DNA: TGTGCCAGTACCCGCCCAGGGGATGGGACAGATACGCAGTATTTT
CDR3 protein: CASTRPGDGTDTQYF

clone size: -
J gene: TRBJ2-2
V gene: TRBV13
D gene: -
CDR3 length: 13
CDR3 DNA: TGTGCCAGCAGTCCCGGGTACGCCGGGGAGCTGTTTTTT
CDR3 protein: CASSPGYAGELFF

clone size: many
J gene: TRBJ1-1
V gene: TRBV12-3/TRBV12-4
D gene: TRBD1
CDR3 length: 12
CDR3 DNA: TGTGCCAGCAGTTTATCTGCAGGGGGAGCTTTCTTT
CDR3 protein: CASSLSAGGAFF

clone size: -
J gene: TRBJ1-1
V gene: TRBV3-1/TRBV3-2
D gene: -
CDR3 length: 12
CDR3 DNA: TGTGCCAGCAGTTTCACAGCTGGTGAAGCTTTCTTT
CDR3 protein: CASSFTAGEAFF

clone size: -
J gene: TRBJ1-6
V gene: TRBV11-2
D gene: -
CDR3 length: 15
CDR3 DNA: TGTGCCAGCAGCCCCGCACCGACTTATAATTCACCCCTCCACTTT
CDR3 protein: CASSPAPTYNSPLHF

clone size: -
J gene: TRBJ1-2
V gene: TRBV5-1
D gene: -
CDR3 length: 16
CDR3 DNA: TGCGCCAGCAGCTTGGCAGGGGTAGGGGTTAGCTATGGCTACACCTTC
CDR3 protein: CASSLAGVGVSYGYTF

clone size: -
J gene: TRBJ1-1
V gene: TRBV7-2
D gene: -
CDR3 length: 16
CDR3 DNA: TGTGCCAGCAGCTTAGAGGCGGCTCGAGGGGGCACTGAAGCTTTCTTT
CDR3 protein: CASSLEAARGGTEAFF

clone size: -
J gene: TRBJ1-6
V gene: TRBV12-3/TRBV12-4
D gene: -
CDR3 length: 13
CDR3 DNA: TGTGCCAGCAGCGATTATTTAAATTCACCCCTCCACTTT
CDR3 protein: CASSDYLNSPLHF

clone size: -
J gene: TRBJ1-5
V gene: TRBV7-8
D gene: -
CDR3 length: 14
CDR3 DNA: TGTGCCAGCAGCATGGGGCAGACAATAGGGCCCCAGCATTTT
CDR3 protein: CASSMGQTIGPQHF

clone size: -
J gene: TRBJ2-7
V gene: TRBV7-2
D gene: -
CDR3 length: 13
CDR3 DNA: TGTGCCAGCAGCTTAGGTGGCGAATACGAGCAGTACTTC
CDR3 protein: CASSLGGEYEQYF

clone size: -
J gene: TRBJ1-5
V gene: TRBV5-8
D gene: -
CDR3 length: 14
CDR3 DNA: TGTGCCAGCACCTCTCGGGGGCGCAATCAGCCCCAGCATTTT
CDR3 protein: CASTSRGRNQPQHF

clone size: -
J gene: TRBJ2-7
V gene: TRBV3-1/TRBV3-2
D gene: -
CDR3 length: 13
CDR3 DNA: TGTGCCAGCAGCCTAGGACTTTCCTACGAGCAGTACTTC
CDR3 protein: CASSLGLSYEQYF

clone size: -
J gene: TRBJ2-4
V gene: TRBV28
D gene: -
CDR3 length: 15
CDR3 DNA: TGTGCCAGCAGTTTACTCGGGCTAGCCAAAAACATTCAGTACTTC
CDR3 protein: CASSLLGLAKNIQYF

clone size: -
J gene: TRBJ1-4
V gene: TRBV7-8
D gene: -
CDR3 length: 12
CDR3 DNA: TGTGCCAGCAGCCCCTACCAGGCCAAACTGTTTTTT
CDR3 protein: CASSPYQAKLFF